A single sample gave rise to the 21 T cell receptor beta chains below, sequenced in a study of T cells after yellow fever vaccination. In TCRdb, the 5' RACE reads were re-called with MiXCR into one record per CDR3 protein. The sample has approximately 74,000 distinct CDR3 sequences; approximately 5% are singletons. Sequencing used CD4+ T cells sorted from PBMCs, obtained around 14 days after the first yellow fever vaccination. The source is a young man who received the YFV17D yellow fever vaccine.

This clonotype has a count of ten or more. This rearrangement joins TRBV28 to TRBJ1-2, with TRBD1 matching over 7 bases. The trim removed 3 bases at V and 9 bases at J, leaving 22 bases unmatched. The CDR3 sequence is 18 residues long. Looked up from germline, CDR1 is MDHEN and CDR2 is SYDVKM. CDR3 loop: CASSLLRQGPTTPQSYTF. The CDR3, as DNA: TGTGCCAGCAGTTTGCTACGACAGGGCCCAACCACCCCCCAAAGCTACACCTTC.

This clonotype showed up many times. The V call is TRBV20-1, the J call TRBJ2-1; 12 bases line up with TRBD2. Germline CDR1 reads DFQATT; CDR2 reads SNEGSKA (reference sequence). The V and J ends lost 1 base and 1 base, in that order; junction bases with no gene match: 14. The CDR3 has 20 amino acids. The CDR3 region has the DNA TGCAGTGCTAGAGGGGCTAGAGGACTAGCGGGGATCGGGTCCTACAATGAGCAGTTCTTC. It is translated as CSARGARGLAGIGSYNEQFF.

This clonotype has ten or more counts. This chain uses TRBV4-2 with TRBJ2-1; D is possibly TRBD2 (6 bases). Germline assignment: CDR1 LGHNA and CDR2 YNFKEQ. V gave up 4 bases and J gave up 1 base, with 14 bases separating them. The CDR3 runs 16 residues. The CDR3 reads CASSRRGGSSYNEQFF. The CDR3 DNA sequence: TGTGCCAGCAGCCGCCGAGGAGGGTCGTCCTACAATGAGCAGTTCTTC.

The sample holds many counts of this clonotype. The V gene is TRBV5-1, the J gene TRBJ2-5; 7 nucleotides agree with TRBD1. Germline V CDR1 and CDR2: SGHRS, YFSETQ. After removal of 4 bases from V and 1 base from J, the junction contained 4 bases not matched to a gene. This CDR3 spans 14 amino acids. In nucleotides, the CDR3 is TGCGCCAGCAGCCGGGACAGCGCCCAAGAGACCCAGTACTTC. This gives the protein CASSRDSAQETQYF. The whole variable domain, filled in from reference TRBV5-1 and TRBJ2-5, reads KAGVTQTPRYLIKTRGQQVTLSCSPISGHRSVSWYQQTPGQGLQFLFEYFSETQRNKGNFPGRFSGRQFSNSRSEMNVSTLELGDSALYLCASSRDSAQETQYFGPGTRLLVL.

In this sample, this clonotype turned up many times. V and J are TRBV7-2 and TRBJ2-7, with 13 bases matching TRBD2. The J segment lost 8 bases and the V segment lost 4 bases, leaving 8 bases of the junction unmatched. CDR1 and CDR2 (germline): SGHTA, FQGNSA. The CDR3 consists of 15 residues. CDR3 nucleotide sequence: TGTGCCAGCAGCTACAGACTAGCGGGGGGTACTAAGCAGTACTTC. It is translated as CASSYRLAGGTKQYF.

About this clonotype: Being one base from a much bigger clone, this may be a read error. The chain is built from TRBV4-1 and TRBJ2-7; a weak D match, TRBD1 (5 bases). Germline loops: CDR1 MGHRA, CDR2 YSYEKL. Trimming shortened V by 4 bases and J by 3 bases, and 16 bases separated the two germline ends. The CDR3 has 15 residues. CDR3 nucleotide sequence: TGCGCCAGCAGCCCGACAGAGACCAAATACTACGAGCAGTACTTC. Translation gives CASSPTETKYYEQYF.

This clonotype was observed at least ten times. The V call is TRBV4-2, the J call TRBJ2-7; possibly TRBD2 for D (6 bases). CDR3 size: 15 residues. V gave up 0 bases and J gave up 2 bases, with 11 bases separating them. Germline V gene sequence: CDR1 LGHNA, CDR2 YNFKEQ. The CDR3 nucleotides read TGTGCCAGCAGCCAAGATCTAGCGCCTGCCTACGAGCAGTACTTC. It is translated as CASSQDLAPAYEQYF.

This clonotype has a count of ten or more. The chain links TRBV5-1 to TRBJ2-1, with D possibly being TRBD2 (8 bases). The CDR3 spans 14 residues. In germline, CDR1 is SGHRS, CDR2 YFSETQ. Trimming cost V 0 bases and J 9 bases, with 13 bases left between them. CDR3 DNA: TGCGCCAGCAGCTTGGGGCGGGGGGACAGTGAGCAGTTCTTC. It translates to CASSLGRGDSEQFF. Based on the CDR3 plus reference TRBV5-1 and TRBJ2-1, the full variable domain is KAGVTQTPRYLIKTRGQQVTLSCSPISGHRSVSWYQQTPGQGLQFLFEYFSETQRNKGNFPGRFSGRQFSNSRSEMNVSTLELGDSALYLCASSLGRGDSEQFFGPGTRLTVL.

This clonotype occurred many times. The rearrangement uses TRBV5-1 and TRBJ2-1, with TRBD2 matching 9 bases. The germline gives CDR1 SGHRS, CDR2 YFSETQ. V shed 4 bases and J 6 bases; nucleotides not matched to a gene: 17. The CDR3 totals 18 residues. The DNA of the CDR3 is TGCGCCAGCAGCCCCGCTCTATTTCCTCGCGGGGGGGCCAATGAGCAGTTCTTC. Protein: CASSPALFPRGGANEQFF.

This clonotype appeared many times. V and J are TRBV7-2 and TRBJ1-2; D possibly corresponds to TRBD1 (5 bases). Per the germline V gene, CDR1 is SGHTA and CDR2 is FQGNSA. There are 16 residues in the CDR3. V lost 3 bases, J lost 1 base, and 15 bases lay in between. This CDR3 is CASSFAQGFVNYGYTF. The CDR3 bases are TGTGCCAGCAGCTTTGCCCAGGGTTTTGTTAACTATGGCTACACCTTC.

There are many counts of this clonotype. The chain links TRBV4-1 to TRBJ2-7; 12 bases are shared with TRBD1. There are 20 residues in the CDR3. V was pared by 4 bases and J by 2 bases, with 18 bases of the junction left unmatched. CDR1 is MGHRA and CDR2 is YSYEKL in the germline V gene. The chain's CDR3 is CASSRNPGTGGLRLPYEQYF. In nucleotides, the CDR3 is TGCGCCAGCAGCCGCAATCCCGGGACAGGGGGCTTACGACTCCCCTACGAGCAGTACTTC.

This clonotype was observed at least ten times. The chain uses TRBV5-1 and TRBJ2-3, with D possibly matching TRBD1 (6 bases). V lost 4 bases and J lost 2, with 14 bases in between. This CDR3 is 15 amino acids long. Germline V CDR1 and CDR2: SGHRS, YFSETQ. CDR3 protein: CASSLRTDLTDTQYF. DNA of the CDR3: TGCGCCAGCAGCCTCCGGACAGACCTCACAGATACGCAGTATTTT.

The table lists this clonotype with many counts. The chain employs TRBV6-2 or TRBV6-3 and TRBJ2-2; TRBD1 is a possible D gene (6 bases). The CDR3 runs to 16 residues. V was clipped by 4 bases and J by 0 bases, with 12 bases between them. Germline V gene lookup returns CDR1 MNHEY and CDR2 SVGEGT. CDR3 loop: CASSWVQGSNTGELFF. DNA for the CDR3: TGTGCCAGCAGTTGGGTACAGGGTTCGAACACCGGGGAGCTGTTTTTT.

This clonotype was seen at least ten times. The rearrangement joins TRBV2 to TRBJ2-5; tentative D call: TRBD1 (5 bases). Germline V gene lookup returns CDR1 SNHLY and CDR2 FYNNEI. The CDR3 has 15 residues. Trimming left V 7 bases short and J 1 base short, with 16 bases between. CDR3: CASNFQGTLQETQYF. The CDR3 nucleotides read TGTGCCAGCAATTTTCAGGGAACCCTCCAAGAGACCCAGTACTTC. Variable domain in full (rest from reference TRBV2 and TRBJ2-5): EPEVTQTPSHQVTQMGQEVILRCVPISNHLYFYWYRQILGQKVEFLVSFYNNEISEKSEIFDDQFSVERPDGSNFTLKIRSTKLEDSAMYFCASNFQGTLQETQYFGPGTRLLVL.

This clonotype was counted many times. The V call is TRBV6-5, the J call TRBJ2-7; weak D call: TRBD1 (5 bases). CDR1 and CDR2 (germline): MNHEY, SVGAGI. Trimming cost V 4 bases and J 2 bases, with 9 bases left between them. The CDR3 contains 13 residues. Written as DNA, the CDR3 is TGTGCCAGCAGTTTAGACAGCACCTACGAGCAGTACTTC. This sequence encodes CASSLDSTYEQYF.

This clonotype was seen many times. V gene TRBV7-3 combines with J gene TRBJ2-2; a possible D gene is TRBD1 (6 bases). The CDR3 is 13 residues long. Trimming stripped 5 bases from V and 5 bases from J, with 9 bases between. Germline loops: CDR1 SGHTA, CDR2 FQGTGA. Here the CDR3 reads CASSRQGTGELFF. In DNA form, the CDR3 reads TGTGCCAGCAGCCGTCAGGGGACCGGGGAGCTGTTTTTT.

The V call is TRBV12-5, the J call TRBJ1-2; D not resolved. V lost 6 bases and J 6 bases, leaving 11 bases between the germline ends. CDR3 length: 12 amino acids. CDR1 is LGHNT, CDR2 FRNRAP, per germline. The CDR3 sequence is CASGQKIDGYTF. CDR3 coding DNA: TGTGCTAGTGGACAAAAGATAGATGGCTACACCTTC.

This clonotype was observed many times. This chain joins TRBV7-2 and TRBJ2-4; possible D gene TRBD1, 5 bases. The germline gives CDR1 SGHTA, CDR2 FQGNSA. V was cut by 2 bases and J by 6 bases, with 17 bases left in between. CDR3 length: 16 residues. The CDR3: CASSLHSTDRGNIQYF. DNA of the CDR3: TGTGCCAGCAGCTTACACTCGACAGATAGGGGAAACATTCAGTACTTC.

This clonotype was recorded many times. This chain connects TRBV4-1 to TRBJ1-6, with TRBD1 as a possible D gene (5 bases). From germline, CDR1 is MGHRA and CDR2 YSYEKL. This CDR3 comprises 15 residues. V lost 1 base, J lost 10 bases, and 14 bases lay in between. The DNA for the CDR3 is TGCGCCAGCAGCCAAGGGGATGGGACGCAGTCACCCCTCCACTTT. Protein: CASSQGDGTQSPLHF.

This clonotype has ten or more counts. This sequence joins TRBV5-5 and TRBJ2-5; D could derive from TRBD1 or TRBD2 (5 bases each). Germline CDR1 and CDR2: SGHKS and YYEKEE (reference sequence). The CDR3 totals 15 residues. Trimming shortened V by 0 bases and J by 5 bases, and 14 bases separated the two germline ends. The CDR3 nucleotides read TGTGCCAGCAGCTTGGCCGGGAACGAGGGGGAGACCCAGTACTTC. Its translation is CASSLAGNEGETQYF.

In this sample, this clonotype turned up many times. The CDR3 coding sequence is TGCGCCAGCAGTGAGTCGATTGGGGGGACCCCTATTCGGCGGTACTTC. Amino acids: CASSESIGGTPIRRYF. The chain employs TRBV10-1 and TRBJ2-7, with a possible D match to TRBD2 (6 bases). The CDR3 covers 16 residues. Per germline, CDR1 WNHNN and CDR2 SYGVQD (reference sequence). V lost 0 bases, J lost 12 bases, and 24 bases lay in between.